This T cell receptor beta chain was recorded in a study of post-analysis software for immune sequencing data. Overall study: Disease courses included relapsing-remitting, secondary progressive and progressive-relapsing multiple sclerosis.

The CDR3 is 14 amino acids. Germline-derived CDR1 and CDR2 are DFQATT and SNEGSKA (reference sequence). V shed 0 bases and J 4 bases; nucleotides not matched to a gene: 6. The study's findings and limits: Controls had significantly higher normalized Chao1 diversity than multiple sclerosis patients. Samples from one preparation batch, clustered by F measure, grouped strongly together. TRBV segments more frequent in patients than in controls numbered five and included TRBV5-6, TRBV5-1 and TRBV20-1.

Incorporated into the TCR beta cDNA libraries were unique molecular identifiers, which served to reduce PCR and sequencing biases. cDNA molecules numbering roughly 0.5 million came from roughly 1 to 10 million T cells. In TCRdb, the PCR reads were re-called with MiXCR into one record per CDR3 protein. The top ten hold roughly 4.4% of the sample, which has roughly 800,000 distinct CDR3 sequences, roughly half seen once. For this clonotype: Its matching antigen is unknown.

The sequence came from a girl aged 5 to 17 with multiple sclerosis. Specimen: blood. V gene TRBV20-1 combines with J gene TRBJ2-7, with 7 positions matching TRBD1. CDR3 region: CSAREQGFGYEQYF. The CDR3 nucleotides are TGCAGTGCTAGAGAACAGGGGTTTGGTTACGAGCAGTACTTC.